This T cell receptor (beta chain) was documented in a study of blood T cell repertoires in COVID-19. Study context: Specimens from acute and convalescent COVID-19 originated in the United States, Italy and Spain. PBMCs, B-cell-depleted T cells, or T cells provided the cDNA or gDNA that made up the material.

This clone occurred once. Methods used by the authors: Cell counts per sample came from amplifying reference gene primers. Generated by immunoSEQ multiplex PCR, the TCRdb table keeps only in-frame clones and is missing some. Clone size and V and J calls were adopted from that table, with D and trimming inferred from the DNA. Of 220,000 or so clones listed, around 82% are singletons. V shed 8 bases, J shed 8 bases, and the junction held 11 bases outside the gene matches. The germline CDR1 and CDR2 sequences are MDHEN and SYDVKM. The CDR3 covers 14 residues. This rearrangement joins TRBV28 to TRBJ1-4; 7 bases align to TRBD1. This TCR derives from a woman aged 70-85 years with acute or convalescent COVID-19. The sample was peripheral blood. The CDR3 DNA reads TGTGCCAGCCTTAACAGGGGAGGAGGGGAAAAACTGTTTTTT. As protein: CASLNRGGGEKLFF.